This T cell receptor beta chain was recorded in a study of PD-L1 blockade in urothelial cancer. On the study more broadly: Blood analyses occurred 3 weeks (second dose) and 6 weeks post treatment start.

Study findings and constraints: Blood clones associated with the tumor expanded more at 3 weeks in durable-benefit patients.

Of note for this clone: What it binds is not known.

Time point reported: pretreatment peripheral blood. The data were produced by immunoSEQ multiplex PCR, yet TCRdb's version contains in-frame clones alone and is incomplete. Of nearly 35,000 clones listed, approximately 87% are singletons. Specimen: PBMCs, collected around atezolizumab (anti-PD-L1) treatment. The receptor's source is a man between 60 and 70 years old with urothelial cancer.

The CDR3 loop reads CASSPSQLAGSYNEQFF. CDR3 DNA sequence: TGTGCCAGCTCACCATCGCAACTAGCGGGCTCCTACAATGAGCAGTTCTTC. The J gene is TRBJ2-1, the V gene TRBV18; TRBD2 matches 9 bases. The junction had 5 bases not matched to a gene; V was cut back by 2 bases and J by 0 bases. CDR3 length equals 17 residues. Germline V CDR1 and CDR2: KGHSH, LQKENI.